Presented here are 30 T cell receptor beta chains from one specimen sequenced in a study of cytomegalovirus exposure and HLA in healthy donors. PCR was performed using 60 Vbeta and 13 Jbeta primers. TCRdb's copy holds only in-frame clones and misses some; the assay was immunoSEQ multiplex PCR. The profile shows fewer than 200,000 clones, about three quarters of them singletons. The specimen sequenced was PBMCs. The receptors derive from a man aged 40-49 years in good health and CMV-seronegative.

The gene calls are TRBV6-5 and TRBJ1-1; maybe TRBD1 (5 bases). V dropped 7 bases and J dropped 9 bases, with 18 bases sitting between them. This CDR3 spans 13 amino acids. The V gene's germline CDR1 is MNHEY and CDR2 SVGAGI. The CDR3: CASITARGGQAFF. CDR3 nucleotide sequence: TGTGCCAGCATCACCGCTCGGGGGGGTCAAGCTTTCTTT.

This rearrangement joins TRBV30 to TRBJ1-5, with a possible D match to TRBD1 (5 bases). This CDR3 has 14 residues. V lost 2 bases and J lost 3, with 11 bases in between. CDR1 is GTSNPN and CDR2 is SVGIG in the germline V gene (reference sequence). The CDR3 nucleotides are TGTGCCTGGAGTTCAGGGCCCAACAATCAGCCCCAGCATTTT. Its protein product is CAWSSGPNNQPQHF.

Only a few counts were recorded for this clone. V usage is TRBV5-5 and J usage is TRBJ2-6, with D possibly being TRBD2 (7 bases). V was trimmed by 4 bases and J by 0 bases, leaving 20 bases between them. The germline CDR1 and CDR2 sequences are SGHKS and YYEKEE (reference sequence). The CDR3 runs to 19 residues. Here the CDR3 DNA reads TGTGCCAGCAGCCTACTCTCCGGGGGGCTGGCCTCTGGGGCCAACGTCCTGACTTTC. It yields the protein CASSLLSGGLASGANVLTF.

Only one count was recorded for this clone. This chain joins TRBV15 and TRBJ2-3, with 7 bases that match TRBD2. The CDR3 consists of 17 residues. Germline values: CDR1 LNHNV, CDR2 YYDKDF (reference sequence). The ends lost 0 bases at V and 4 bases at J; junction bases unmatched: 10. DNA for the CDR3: TGTGCCACCAGCAGAGACTCGCGGCGGGGGTCGCCAGATACGCAGTATTTT. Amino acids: CATSRDSRRGSPDTQYF.

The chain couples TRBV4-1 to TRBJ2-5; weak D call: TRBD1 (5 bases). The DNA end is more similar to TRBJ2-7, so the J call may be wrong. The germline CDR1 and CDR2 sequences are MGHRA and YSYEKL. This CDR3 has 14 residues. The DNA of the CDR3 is TGCGCCAGCAGCCAAGGCAGGGCCGCCTACGAGCAGTACTTC. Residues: CASSQGRAAYEQYF.

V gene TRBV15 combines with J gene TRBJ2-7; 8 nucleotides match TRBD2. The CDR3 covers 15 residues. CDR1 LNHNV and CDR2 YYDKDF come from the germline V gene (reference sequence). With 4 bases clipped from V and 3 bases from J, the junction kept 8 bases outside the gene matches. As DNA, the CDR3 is TGTGCCACCAGCATCGGAGCGGGAGCTAACTACGAGCAGTACTTC. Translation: CATSIGAGANYEQYF.

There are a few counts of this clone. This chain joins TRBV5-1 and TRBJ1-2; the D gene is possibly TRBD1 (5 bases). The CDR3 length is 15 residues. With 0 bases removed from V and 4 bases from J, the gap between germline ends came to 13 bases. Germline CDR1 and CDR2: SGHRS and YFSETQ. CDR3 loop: CASSLGPGGGYGYTF. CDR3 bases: TGCGCCAGCAGCTTGGGTCCCGGCGGGGGCTATGGCTACACCTTC. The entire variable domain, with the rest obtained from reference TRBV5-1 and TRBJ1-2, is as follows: KAGVTQTPRYLIKTRGQQVTLSCSPISGHRSVSWYQQTPGQGLQFLFEYFSETQRNKGNFPGRFSGRQFSNSRSEMNVSTLELGDSALYLCASSLGPGGGYGYTFGSGTRLTVV.

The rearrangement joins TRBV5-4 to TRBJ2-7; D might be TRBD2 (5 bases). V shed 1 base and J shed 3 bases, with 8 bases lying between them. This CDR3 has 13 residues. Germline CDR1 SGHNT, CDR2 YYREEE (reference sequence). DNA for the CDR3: TGTGCCAGCAGCTTGCCTAGCAGCTACGAGCAGTACTTC. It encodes CASSLPSSYEQYF.

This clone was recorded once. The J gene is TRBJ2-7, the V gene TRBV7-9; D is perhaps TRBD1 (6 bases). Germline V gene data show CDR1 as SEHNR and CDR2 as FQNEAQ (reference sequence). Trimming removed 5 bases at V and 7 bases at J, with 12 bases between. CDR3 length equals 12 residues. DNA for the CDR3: TGTGCCAGCAGCGCAGGGGTCGGGGAGCAGTACTTC. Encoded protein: CASSAGVGEQYF.

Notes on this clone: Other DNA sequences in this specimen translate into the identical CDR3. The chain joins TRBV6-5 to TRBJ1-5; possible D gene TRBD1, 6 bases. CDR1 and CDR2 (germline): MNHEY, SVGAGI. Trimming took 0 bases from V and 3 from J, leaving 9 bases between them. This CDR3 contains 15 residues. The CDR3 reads CASSYSSGDNQPQHF. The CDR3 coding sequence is TGTGCCAGCAGTTACTCTTCAGGGGACAATCAGCCCCAGCATTTT.

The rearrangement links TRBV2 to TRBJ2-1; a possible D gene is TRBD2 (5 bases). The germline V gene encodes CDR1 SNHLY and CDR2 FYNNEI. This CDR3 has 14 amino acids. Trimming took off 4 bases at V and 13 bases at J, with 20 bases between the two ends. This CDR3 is CASSGHEGNARQFF. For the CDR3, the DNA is TGTGCCAGCAGTGGTCACGAGGGAAATGCACGACAGTTCTTC.

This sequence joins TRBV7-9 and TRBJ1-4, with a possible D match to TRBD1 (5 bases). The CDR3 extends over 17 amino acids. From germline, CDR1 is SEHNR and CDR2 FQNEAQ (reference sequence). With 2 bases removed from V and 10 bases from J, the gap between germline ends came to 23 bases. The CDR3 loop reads CASSLSQSDTGDGKLFF. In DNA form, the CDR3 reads TGTGCCAGCAGCTTATCCCAGTCGGACACCGGCGACGGAAAACTGTTTTTT.

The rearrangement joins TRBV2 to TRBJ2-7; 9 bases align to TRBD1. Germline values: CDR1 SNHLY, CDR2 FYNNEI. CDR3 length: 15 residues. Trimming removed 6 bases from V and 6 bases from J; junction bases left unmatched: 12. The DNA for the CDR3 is TGTGCCAGCAGGTTCCCCGGGACAGGGAATTTCGAGCAGTACTTC. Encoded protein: CASRFPGTGNFEQYF.

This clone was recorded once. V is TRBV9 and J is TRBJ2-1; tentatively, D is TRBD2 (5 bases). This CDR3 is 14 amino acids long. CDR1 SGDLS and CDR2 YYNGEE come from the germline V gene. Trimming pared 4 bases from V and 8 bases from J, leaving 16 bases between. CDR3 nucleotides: TGTGCCAGCAGCCCCCCTCGGGGTAGCCATGAGCAGTTCTTC. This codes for CASSPPRGSHEQFF.

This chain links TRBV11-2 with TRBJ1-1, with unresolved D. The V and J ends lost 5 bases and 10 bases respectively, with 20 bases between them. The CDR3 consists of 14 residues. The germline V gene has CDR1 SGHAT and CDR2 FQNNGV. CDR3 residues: CASSLGGWPVGAFF. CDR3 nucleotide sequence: TGTGCCAGCAGCCTAGGAGGGTGGCCGGTGGGAGCTTTCTTT.

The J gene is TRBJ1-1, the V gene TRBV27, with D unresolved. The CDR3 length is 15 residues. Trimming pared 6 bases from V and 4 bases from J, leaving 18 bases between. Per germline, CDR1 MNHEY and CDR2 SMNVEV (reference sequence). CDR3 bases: TGTGCCAGCAGCCGTATAAGGGCTGAGGGCACTGAAGCTTTCTTT. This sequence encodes CASSRIRAEGTEAFF.

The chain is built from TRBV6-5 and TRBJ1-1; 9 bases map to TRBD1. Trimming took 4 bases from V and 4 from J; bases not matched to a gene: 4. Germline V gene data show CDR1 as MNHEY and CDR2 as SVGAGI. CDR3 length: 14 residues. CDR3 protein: CASSSGQGRTEAFF. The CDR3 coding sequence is TGTGCCAGCAGTTCCGGACAGGGGCGCACTGAAGCTTTCTTT.

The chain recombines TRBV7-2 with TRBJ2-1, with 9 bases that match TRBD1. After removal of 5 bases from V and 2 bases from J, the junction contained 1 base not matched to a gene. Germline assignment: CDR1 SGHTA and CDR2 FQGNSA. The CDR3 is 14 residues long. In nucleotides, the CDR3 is TGTGCCAGCAGCCGGGACAGGGCCTACAATGAGCAGTTCTTC. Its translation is CASSRDRAYNEQFF.

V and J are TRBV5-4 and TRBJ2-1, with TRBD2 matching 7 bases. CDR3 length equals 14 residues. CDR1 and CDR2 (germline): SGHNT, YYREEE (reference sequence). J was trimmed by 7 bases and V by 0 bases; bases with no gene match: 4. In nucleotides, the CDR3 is TGTGCCAGCAGCTTGGAGGGCGGGGGTAATGAGCAGTTCTTC. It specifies CASSLEGGGNEQFF.

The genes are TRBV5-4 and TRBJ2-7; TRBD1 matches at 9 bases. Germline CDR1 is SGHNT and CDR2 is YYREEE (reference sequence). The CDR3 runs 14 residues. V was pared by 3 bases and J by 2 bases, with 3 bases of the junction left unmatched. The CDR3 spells CASSSGTGPYEQYF. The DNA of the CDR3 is TGTGCCAGCAGCTCCGGGACAGGGCCCTACGAGCAGTACTTC. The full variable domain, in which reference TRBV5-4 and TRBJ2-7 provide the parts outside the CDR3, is ETGVTQSPTHLIKTRGQQVTLRCSSQSGHNTVSWYQQALGQGPQFIFQYYREEENGRGNFPPRFSGLQFPNYSSELNVNALELDDSALYLCASSSGTGPYEQYFGPGTRLTVT.

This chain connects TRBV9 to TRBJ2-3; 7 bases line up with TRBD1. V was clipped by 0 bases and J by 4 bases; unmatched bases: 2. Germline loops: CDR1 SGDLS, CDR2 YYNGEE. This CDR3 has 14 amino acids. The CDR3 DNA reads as TGTGCCAGCAGCGTAGAGGGGGCTCCAGATACGCAGTATTTT. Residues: CASSVEGAPDTQYF.

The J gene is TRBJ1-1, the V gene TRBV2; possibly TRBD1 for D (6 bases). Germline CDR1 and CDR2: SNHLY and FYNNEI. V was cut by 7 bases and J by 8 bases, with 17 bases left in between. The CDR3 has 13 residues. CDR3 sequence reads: CASNTRGSGEAFF. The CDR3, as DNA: TGTGCCAGCAATACCAGGGGATCTGGAGAAGCTTTCTTT.

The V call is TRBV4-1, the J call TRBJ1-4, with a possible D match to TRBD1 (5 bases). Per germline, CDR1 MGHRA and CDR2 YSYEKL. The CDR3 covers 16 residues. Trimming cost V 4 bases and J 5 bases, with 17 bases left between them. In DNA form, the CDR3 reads TGCGCCAGCAGCCCGGTTCCGGGAGCAGGGAATGAAAAACTGTTTTTT. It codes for CASSPVPGAGNEKLFF.

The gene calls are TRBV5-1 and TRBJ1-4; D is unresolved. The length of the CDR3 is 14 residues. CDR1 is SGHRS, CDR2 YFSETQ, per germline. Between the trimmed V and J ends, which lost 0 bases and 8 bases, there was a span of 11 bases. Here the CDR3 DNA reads TGCGCCAGCAGCTTGGAAGGGAGGCTGGAAAAACTGTTTTTT. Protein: CASSLEGRLEKLFF. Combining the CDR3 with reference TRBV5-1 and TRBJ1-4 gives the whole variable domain KAGVTQTPRYLIKTRGQQVTLSCSPISGHRSVSWYQQTPGQGLQFLFEYFSETQRNKGNFPGRFSGRQFSNSRSEMNVSTLELGDSALYLCASSLEGRLEKLFFGSGTQLSVL.

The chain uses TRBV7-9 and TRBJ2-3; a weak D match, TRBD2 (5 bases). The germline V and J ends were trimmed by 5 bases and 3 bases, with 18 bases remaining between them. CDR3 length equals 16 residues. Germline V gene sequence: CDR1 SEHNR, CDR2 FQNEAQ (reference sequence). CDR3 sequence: CASSQPVSVDTDTQYF. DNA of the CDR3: TGTGCCAGCAGCCAGCCAGTTAGCGTAGATACAGATACGCAGTATTTT.

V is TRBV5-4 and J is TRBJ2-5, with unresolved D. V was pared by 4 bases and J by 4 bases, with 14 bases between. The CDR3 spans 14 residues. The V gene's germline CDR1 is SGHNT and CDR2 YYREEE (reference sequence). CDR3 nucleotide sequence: TGTGCCAGCAGCCCCAGCGTGACCGGAGAGACCCAGTACTTC. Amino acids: CASSPSVTGETQYF.

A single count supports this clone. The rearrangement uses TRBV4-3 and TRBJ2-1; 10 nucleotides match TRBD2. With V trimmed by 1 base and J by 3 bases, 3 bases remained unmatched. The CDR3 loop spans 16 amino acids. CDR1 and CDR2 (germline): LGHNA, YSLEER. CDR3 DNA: TGCGCCAGCAGCCAAGGGACTAGCGGAGACTACAATGAGCAGTTCTTC. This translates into CASSQGTSGDYNEQFF.

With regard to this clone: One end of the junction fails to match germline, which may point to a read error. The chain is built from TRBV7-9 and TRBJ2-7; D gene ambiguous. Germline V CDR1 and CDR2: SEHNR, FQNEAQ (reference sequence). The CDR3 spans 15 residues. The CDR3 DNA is TGTTCCAGCAGCTTAGGGCGGAAGAGCTCCTACGAGCAGTACTTC. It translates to CSSSLGRKSSYEQYF.

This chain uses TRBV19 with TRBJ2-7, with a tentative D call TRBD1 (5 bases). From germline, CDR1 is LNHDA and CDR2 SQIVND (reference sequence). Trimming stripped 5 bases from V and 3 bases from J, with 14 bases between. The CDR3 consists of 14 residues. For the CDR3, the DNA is TGTGCCAGTAGTTGGGGCGCCCCGGGCTACGAGCAGTACTTC. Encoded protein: CASSWGAPGYEQYF. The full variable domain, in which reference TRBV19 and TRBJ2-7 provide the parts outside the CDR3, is DGGITQSPKYLFRKEGQNVTLSCEQNLNHDAMYWYRQDPGQGLRLIYYSQIVNDFQKGDIAEGYSVSREKKESFPLTVTSAQKNPTAFYLCASSWGAPGYEQYFGPGTRLTVT.

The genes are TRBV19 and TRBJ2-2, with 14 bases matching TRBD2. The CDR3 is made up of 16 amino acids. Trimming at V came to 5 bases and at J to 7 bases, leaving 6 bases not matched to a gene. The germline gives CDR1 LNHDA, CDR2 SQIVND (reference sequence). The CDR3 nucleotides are TGTGCCAGTAGTTTCCCGGGACTAGCGGGAGTCGGGGAGCTGTTTTTT. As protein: CASSFPGLAGVGELFF.